The following is a T cell receptor (beta chain) sequence with its context. The antigen remains unidentified. The sample is drawn from a study of T cell repertoires in cytomegalovirus infection. Across the study: Public TCR beta signatures were indicative of both CMV infection and a matching HLA type. Study results and caveats: The ex vivo response was dominated by HLA-C-restricted CMV-specific TCR beta clonotypes.

Trimming took off 3 bases at V and 3 bases at J, with 10 bases between the two ends. Germline V gives CDR1 LNHDA, CDR2 SQIVND (reference sequence). The CDR3 has 14 residues. TCRdb re-analysed the reads in MiXCR, keeping a single row per CDR3 protein. Of roughly 90,000 distinct CDR3 sequences in the sample, about 29% were seen once. The chain combines TRBV19 with TRBJ2-3; a possible D gene is TRBD2 (6 bases). This sample comprised CD8+ T cells from cultured PBMCs, obtained from culture after CMV antigen stimulation. The TCR comes from a human donor in good health (CMV status not recorded). Some clones in this sample may be carry-over from other donors' samples. Here the CDR3 DNA reads TGTGCCAGTAGTATGGGTAGCGGAACAGATACGCAGTATTTT. This translates into CASSMGSGTDTQYF.